This note documents a single TCR beta chain sequence. What it binds is unknown. Germline V gives CDR1 SGHKS, CDR2 YYEKEE (reference sequence). J lost 2 bases, V lost 3 bases, and 4 bases had no gene match. This CDR3 has 14 residues. This entry belongs to a study of cytomegalovirus exposure and HLA in healthy donors. Assay: immunoSEQ multiplex PCR; the TCRdb copy retains only in-frame clones and omits some. The repertoire holds 90,000 to 150,000 clones, with 70% to 90% as singletons. Study-wide points: TCR beta chains numbering under 200 were designated cytomegalovirus-associated.

This clonotype was obtained from a young woman in good health and CMV-seropositive. The sequenced sample was PBMCs. The chain uses TRBV5-5 and TRBJ2-7; 8 bases map to TRBD1. This chain's CDR3 is CASSSIQGAYEQYF. DNA of the CDR3: TGTGCCAGCAGCTCGATACAGGGGGCCTACGAGCAGTACTTC.